These 27 T cell receptor beta chains came from one sample sequenced in a study of technical replicates of blood from a few donors. Clones were read by immunoSEQ multiplex PCR, and TCRdb kept only the in-frame ones, dropping some. The sample gives just under 60,000 clones, over 85% of which show up once; around 2.9% is in the top ten. Sequencing input: PBMCs. The receptors derive from a human donor in good health. Some clones in this sample may be carry-over from other donors' samples.

This rearrangement joins TRBV7-2 to TRBJ2-1; 8 positions match TRBD1. V shed 4 bases and J 2 bases; nucleotides not matched to a gene: 4. The CDR3 runs to 15 residues. CDR1 and CDR2 (germline): SGHTA, FQGNSA. CDR3 region: CASSSQGQAYNEQFF. The CDR3 DNA sequence: TGTGCCAGCAGCTCACAGGGACAGGCCTACAATGAGCAGTTCTTC.

The chain combines TRBV5-1 with TRBJ2-3, with TRBD2 as a possible D gene (7 bases). CDR3 length equals 16 residues. Germline V lookup: CDR1 SGHRS, CDR2 YFSETQ. With 3 bases removed from V and 2 bases from J, the gap between germline ends came to 16 bases. The CDR3 protein is CASSWWGGRFTDTQYF. The DNA for the CDR3 is TGCGCCAGCAGCTGGTGGGGGGGGCGTTTCACAGATACGCAGTATTTT.

The rearrangement links TRBV5-4 to TRBJ1-4; D gene unclear. The CDR3 length is 12 residues. V lost 4 bases and J lost 7, with 8 bases in between. Germline CDR1 SGHNT, CDR2 YYREEE (reference sequence). CDR3 DNA sequence: TGTGCCAGCAGCCGAACTGGTGAAAAACTGTTTTTT. Its translation: CASSRTGEKLFF.

The CDR3 here is CASSPSFVGETQYF. CDR3 bases: TGTGCCAGCTCACCATCTTTCGTCGGGGAGACCCAGTACTTC. The chain has TRBV18 and TRBJ2-5; D is ambiguous. Germline V gives CDR1 KGHSH, CDR2 LQKENI. Trimming removed 2 bases at V and 5 bases at J, with 12 bases between. The CDR3 is made up of 14 amino acids.

The V and J genes are TRBV12-5 and TRBJ2-1; D is perhaps TRBD1 (5 bases). This CDR3 is built from 15 residues. V shed 0 bases and J shed 4 bases, with 10 bases lying between them. The germline V gene has CDR1 LGHNT and CDR2 FRNRAP. The CDR3 bases are TGTGCTAGTGGTTTGGTCGCAGGGAATTACAATGAGCAGTTCTTC. This gives the protein CASGLVAGNYNEQFF.

This chain joins TRBV6-5 and TRBJ1-2, with D maybe TRBD1 (6 bases). V lost 3 bases and J lost 3, with 8 bases in between. The CDR3 runs 13 residues. Germline lookup yields CDR1 MNHEY and CDR2 SVGAGI. CDR3 residues: CASSYYRDYGYTF. The DNA of the CDR3 is TGTGCCAGCAGTTATTACAGGGACTATGGCTACACCTTC.

This rearrangement joins TRBV6-5 to TRBJ2-2; tentative D call: TRBD1 (6 bases). The CDR3 extends over 15 amino acids. V dropped 7 bases and J dropped 1 base, with 13 bases sitting between them. Germline CDR1 is MNHEY and CDR2 is SVGAGI. The CDR3, as DNA: TGTGCCAGCACCTGGGGACACATGAACACCGGGGAGCTGTTTTTT. Its protein product is CASTWGHMNTGELFF.

The CDR3 is CASREMSGKYEQYF. DNA of the CDR3: TGTGCCAGCAGGGAAATGTCAGGGAAATACGAGCAGTACTTC. This sequence joins TRBV2 and TRBJ2-7, with D possibly matching TRBD1 (5 bases). Germline loops: CDR1 SNHLY, CDR2 FYNNEI. The V and J ends lost 6 bases and 4 bases respectively, with 16 bases between them. CDR3 length: 14 amino acids. The variable domain in full, with the rest retrieved from reference TRBV2 and TRBJ2-7, is EPEVTQTPSHQVTQMGQEVILRCVPISNHLYFYWYRQILGQKVEFLVSFYNNEISEKSEIFDDQFSVERPDGSNFTLKIRSTKLEDSAMYFCASREMSGKYEQYFGPGTRLTVT.

The chain carries TRBV18 and TRBJ1-3; 7 bases align to TRBD1. Germline V gene data show CDR1 as KGHSH and CDR2 as LQKENI. The CDR3 covers 19 residues. Unmatched junction bases numbered 12, after V lost 1 base and J lost 0 bases. The chain's CDR3 is CASSPHTPGQTPSGNTIYF. DNA for the CDR3: TGTGCCAGCTCACCACATACCCCGGGACAGACACCCTCTGGAAACACCATATATTTT.

The chain combines TRBV18 with TRBJ2-1, with a tentative D call TRBD2 (5 bases). Germline CDR1 is KGHSH and CDR2 is LQKENI. Trimming left V 6 bases short and J 8 bases short, with 11 bases between. This CDR3 is 12 amino acids long. CDR3 in DNA: TGTGCCAGCTCGACTAATAGGGATGAGCAGTTCTTC. Its translation: CASSTNRDEQFF.

CDR3 region: CASSLGGSHLGPSYEQYF. CDR3 sequence (DNA): TGCGCCAGCAGCTTGGGCGGTTCACATCTGGGTCCCTCCTACGAGCAGTACTTC. The chain couples TRBV5-1 to TRBJ2-7; D is unresolved. Germline V lookup: CDR1 SGHRS, CDR2 YFSETQ. Trimming left V 0 bases short and J 0 bases short, with 19 bases between. This CDR3 has 18 amino acids.

This chain uses TRBV2 with TRBJ2-3; the match to TRBD2 covers 10 bases. V gave up 4 bases and J gave up 4 bases; unmatched junction bases: 5. Germline assignment: CDR1 SNHLY and CDR2 FYNNEI. The CDR3 sequence is 15 residues long. The CDR3: CASSAAGGPADTQYF. The CDR3, as DNA: TGTGCCAGCAGTGCAGCGGGGGGGCCCGCAGATACGCAGTATTTT.

This chain links TRBV4-2 with TRBJ1-5; D is perhaps TRBD1 (5 bases). Germline assignment: CDR1 LGHNA and CDR2 YNFKEQ. V was pared by 0 bases and J by 3 bases, with 6 bases between. CDR3 length equals 14 residues. Here the CDR3 reads CASSQDRVNQPQHF. The CDR3 DNA sequence: TGTGCCAGCAGCCAAGACAGGGTCAATCAGCCCCAGCATTTT.

V usage is TRBV9 and J usage is TRBJ1-1; 9 nucleotides line up with TRBD1. V lost 4 bases and J lost 6; bases outside the gene matches: 7. Germline-derived CDR1 and CDR2 are SGDLS and YYNGEE. The CDR3 extends over 14 amino acids. The CDR3 DNA sequence: TGTGCCAGCAGCATCCGGGACAGGGTCGCTGAAGCTTTCTTT. It encodes CASSIRDRVAEAFF.

V gene TRBV7-9 combines with J gene TRBJ1-1; D is uncertain. The V end was cut by 1 base, the J end by 1 base, with 4 bases between. Per the germline V gene, CDR1 is SEHNR and CDR2 is FQNEAQ (reference sequence). CDR3 size: 13 residues. Here the CDR3 DNA reads TGTGCCAGCAGCTTAGGGCAGAACACTGAAGCTTTCTTT. It translates to CASSLGQNTEAFF.

J is TRBJ2-2 and V is TRBV10-1; 7 bases are a match to TRBD2. The germline V gene has CDR1 WNHNN and CDR2 SYGVQD (reference sequence). CDR3 length equals 17 residues. V trimming: 5 bases; J trimming: 1 base; junction bases outside the gene matches: 10. The CDR3 sequence: CASSPPCAGENTGELFF. The CDR3 nucleotides are TGCGCCAGCAGTCCCCCTTGCGCGGGAGAGAACACCGGGGAGCTGTTTTTT.

The chain links TRBV13 to TRBJ2-4; no firm D call. CDR3 length: 14 residues. V lost 5 bases to trimming and J lost 1 base, with 9 bases between them. CDR1 and CDR2 from the germline V gene are PRHDT and FYEKMQ (reference sequence). CDR3 protein: CASSLRVAKNIQYF. As DNA, the CDR3 is TGTGCCAGCAGCCTCCGGGTCGCCAAAAACATTCAGTACTTC.

The rearrangement uses TRBV2 and TRBJ2-3; D remains unclear. Germline V CDR1 and CDR2: SNHLY, FYNNEI. The CDR3 has 14 residues. The V end was cut by 0 bases, the J end by 2 bases, with 6 bases between. The chain's CDR3 is CASSEAPYTDTQYF. The CDR3 region has the DNA TGTGCCAGCAGTGAAGCTCCCTACACAGATACGCAGTATTTT.

This rearrangement joins TRBV7-3 to TRBJ2-3; 14 bases are shared with TRBD2. J was trimmed by 5 bases and V by 4 bases; bases with no gene match: 8. The length of the CDR3 is 17 residues. Germline-derived CDR1 and CDR2 are SGHTA and FQGTGA. The CDR3 nucleotides are TGTGCCAGCAGCTCCCCCGGGACTAGCGGGGGTATAGATACGCAGTATTTT. As protein: CASSSPGTSGGIDTQYF. Combining the CDR3 with reference TRBV7-3 and TRBJ2-3 gives the whole variable domain GAGVSQTPSNKVTEKGKYVELRCDPISGHTALYWYRQSLGQGPEFLIYFQGTGAADDSGLPNDRFFAVRPEGSVSTLKIQRTERGDSAVYLCASSSPGTSGGIDTQYFGPGTRLTVL.

The chain couples TRBV6-4 to TRBJ1-2, with 10 bases lining up with TRBD1. Trimming cost V 6 bases and J 3 bases; bases outside gene matches: 7. The CDR3 is 15 residues long. Germline V gives CDR1 MRHNA, CDR2 SNTAGT. This chain's CDR3 is CASSGQTGGHYGYTF. The CDR3, as DNA: TGTGCCAGCAGCGGACAGACAGGGGGCCACTATGGCTACACCTTC.

V gene TRBV2 combines with J gene TRBJ2-1; 8 bases are shared with TRBD2. In germline, CDR1 is SNHLY, CDR2 FYNNEI. Trimming removed 4 bases from V and 5 bases from J; junction bases left unmatched: 1. This CDR3 spans 13 amino acids. The CDR3 DNA follows: TGTGCCAGCAGTGCGGGACTAGACAATGAGCAGTTCTTC. Amino acids: CASSAGLDNEQFF.

The V and J genes are TRBV6-6 and TRBJ2-7, with 7 bases aligning to TRBD1. Trimming took 7 bases from V and 3 from J; bases not matched to a gene: 3. CDR3 length: 12 residues. The germline CDR1 and CDR2 sequences are MNHNY and SVGAGI (reference sequence). The CDR3 region has the DNA TGTGCCAGCAACGCAGGGGGCTACGAGCAGTACTTC. This gives the protein CASNAGGYEQYF.

The chain couples TRBV9 to TRBJ1-2; D unresolved. The CDR3 has 14 amino acids. Germline CDR1 SGDLS, CDR2 YYNGEE. Deletions cut 3 bases from V and 3 bases from J, with 12 bases between. The CDR3 here is CASSGWPQDYGYTF. For the CDR3, the DNA is TGTGCCAGCAGCGGGTGGCCCCAGGACTATGGCTACACCTTC.

Details on this clone: Other DNA sequences in this specimen translate into the identical CDR3. The chain carries TRBV29-1 and TRBJ1-1; 10 positions match TRBD1. Trimming at V came to 4 bases and at J to 1 base, leaving 0 bases not matched to a gene. Germline V gives CDR1 SQVTM, CDR2 ANQGSEA. The CDR3 has 13 amino acids. CDR3 in DNA: TGCAGCGTTGGACAGGGGGCGAACACTGAAGCTTTCTTT. This sequence encodes CSVGQGANTEAFF.

The V gene is TRBV12-5, the J gene TRBJ2-4; 7 bases agree with TRBD1. This CDR3 is 14 amino acids long. Trimming cost V 6 bases and J 7 bases; bases outside gene matches: 9. Germline V gene data show CDR1 as LGHNT and CDR2 as FRNRAP. DNA for the CDR3: TGTGCTAGTGGCCCGGGACAGAATATCAACATTCAGTACTTC. It codes for CASGPGQNINIQYF.

The chain carries TRBV7-8 and TRBJ1-2, with a weak D call TRBD1 (6 bases). CDR3 length equals 14 residues. The V and J ends lost 2 bases and 0 bases respectively, with 7 bases between them. Germline V CDR1 and CDR2: SGHVS, FQNEAQ. CDR3 protein: CASSLQGTNYGYTF. DNA of the CDR3: TGTGCCAGCAGCTTACAGGGGACTAACTATGGCTACACCTTC.

The chain couples TRBV19 to TRBJ2-5; 8 nucleotides line up with TRBD1. V was clipped by 5 bases and J by 5 bases; unmatched bases: 10. Germline V gene data show CDR1 as LNHDA and CDR2 as SQIVND (reference sequence). This CDR3 contains 15 residues. CDR3 sequence: CASSRGAGGGETQYF. The CDR3 nucleotides read TGTGCCAGTAGTCGAGGGGCAGGGGGCGGGGAGACCCAGTACTTC. Variable domain in full (rest from reference TRBV19 and TRBJ2-5): DGGITQSPKYLFRKEGQNVTLSCEQNLNHDAMYWYRQDPGQGLRLIYYSQIVNDFQKGDIAEGYSVSREKKESFPLTVTSAQKNPTAFYLCASSRGAGGGETQYFGPGTRLLVL.